This TCR beta chain came from a study of T cells in localized non-small cell lung cancer. This CDR3 contains 17 residues. Losses at the gene ends were 1 base for V and 3 bases for J; bases not matched to a gene: 9. The germline V gene encodes CDR1 SGDLS and CDR2 YYNGEE. This clone was observed once. Assay used: immunoSEQ multiplex PCR; TCRdb lists only in-frame clones, some missing. The table shows 45,000 to 60,000 clones, with approximately 90% occurring only once. Sequences were derived from PBMCs, sampled before any cancer treatment. This receptor was obtained from a man aged 35 to 70 with stage II lung adenocarcinoma. The rearrangement joins TRBV9 to TRBJ2-2; 7 bases are a match to TRBD2. The CDR3 nucleotides read TGTGCCAGCAGCGTAACCCCCGGGACTACCCACACCGGGGAGCTGTTTTTT. It codes for CASSVTPGTTHTGELFF.